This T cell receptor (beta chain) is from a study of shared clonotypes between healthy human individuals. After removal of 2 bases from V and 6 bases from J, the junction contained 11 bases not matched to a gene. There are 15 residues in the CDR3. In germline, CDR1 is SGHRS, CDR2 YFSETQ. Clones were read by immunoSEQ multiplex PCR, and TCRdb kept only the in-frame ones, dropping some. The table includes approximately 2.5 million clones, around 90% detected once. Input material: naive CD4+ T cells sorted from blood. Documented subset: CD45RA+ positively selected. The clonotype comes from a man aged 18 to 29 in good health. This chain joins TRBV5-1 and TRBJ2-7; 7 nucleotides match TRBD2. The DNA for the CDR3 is TGCGCCAGCAGCTTAGTACGCGGGAGTATTACCGAGCAGTACTTC. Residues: CASSLVRGSITEQYF. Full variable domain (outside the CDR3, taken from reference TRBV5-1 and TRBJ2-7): KAGVTQTPRYLIKTRGQQVTLSCSPISGHRSVSWYQQTPGQGLQFLFEYFSETQRNKGNFPGRFSGRQFSNSRSEMNVSTLELGDSALYLCASSLVRGSITEQYFGPGTRLTVT.